This is a list of T cell receptor beta chains from one sample in a study of blood T cell repertoires in COVID-19. Profiled with immunoSEQ multiplex PCR; TCRdb holds only in-frame clones, not every one. This table has fewer than 350,000 clones, roughly 88% appearing once. The sample consisted of peripheral blood. Receptors were obtained from a man between 18 and 35 years old with active or convalescent COVID-19. Both conserved end residues are part of each CDR3. D genes are given only for firm matches. Clone size is stated in some rows and not others, as once, few, many or a class when expanded.

TRBV5-4	TRBJ2-4	TRBD2	14	.	CASSYAGDGNIQYF	TGTGCCAGCAGCTATGCGGGGGATGGAAACATTCAGTACTTC
TRBV18	TRBJ1-1	.	15	.	CASSPAGTMNTEAFF	TGTGCCAGCTCACCCGCCGGAACTATGAACACTGAAGCTTTCTTT
TRBV3-1/TRBV3-2	TRBJ2-1	TRBD2	15	.	CASSFQRGGLYEQFF	TGTGCCAGCAGCTTCCAGCGGGGGGGCCTCTATGAGCAGTTCTTC
TRBV4-1	TRBJ2-5	TRBD2	16	few	CASSQLGLAGPETQYF	TGCGCCAGCAGCCAGCTGGGACTAGCGGGGCCAGAGACCCAGTACTTC
TRBV5-1	TRBJ2-5	TRBD2	16	.	CASSSRSLADRETQYF	TGCGCCAGCAGCTCCCGTTCGCTAGCGGATCGCGAGACCCAGTACTTC
TRBV2	TRBJ1-2	TRBD1	15	.	CASSGPRGQAYGYTF	TGTGCCAGCAGTGGGCCCAGGGGGCAGGCCTATGGCTACACCTTC
TRBV2	TRBJ2-5	.	15	.	CASSDVRAIQETQYF	TGTGCCAGCAGTGACGTACGAGCGATACAAGAGACCCAGTACTTC
TRBV5-4	TRBJ1-1	.	14	.	CASSPGETGTEAFF	TGTGCCAGCAGCCCTGGGGAGACGGGCACTGAAGCTTTCTTT
TRBV7-9	TRBJ1-4	.	13	.	CASSPGRGEKLFF	TGTGCCAGCAGCCCGGGTCGGGGGGAAAAACTGTTTTTT
TRBV16	TRBJ2-7	TRBD1	15	.	CASSYLRTGDYEQYF	TGTGCCAGCAGCTATTTGAGGACAGGGGACTACGAGCAGTACTTC
TRBV9	TRBJ1-2	TRBD1	14	.	CASSYTGGNYGYTF	TGTGCCAGCAGTTATACAGGGGGCAACTATGGCTACACCTTC
TRBV2	TRBJ1-2	.	13	few	CAVTPAGPYGYTF	TGTGCCGTCACCCCCGCGGGACCCTATGGCTACACCTTC
TRBV10-2	TRBJ2-1	.	15	.	CASSYGGSSYNEQFF	TGCGCCAGCAGTTACGGAGGGAGCTCCTACAATGAGCAGTTCTTC
TRBV4-1	TRBJ1-6	TRBD1	15	.	CASSQATGNGSPLHF	TGCGCCAGCAGCCAGGCGACAGGGAATGGTTCACCCCTCCACTTT
TRBV15	TRBJ1-5	.	15	.	CATSQAQGIPQPQHF	TGTGCCACCAGCCAGGCTCAGGGTATTCCTCAGCCCCAGCATTTT
TRBV7-9	TRBJ1-1	TRBD1	15	.	CASSLRGERNTEAFF	TGTGCCAGCAGCCTCAGGGGGGAAAGGAACACTGAAGCTTTCTTT
TRBV6-5	TRBJ2-2	.	14	once	CASGPRGNTGELFF	TGTGCCAGCGGACCCCGGGGGAACACCGGGGAGCTGTTTTTT
TRBV19	TRBJ2-7	.	15	.	CASSISQASSYEQYF	TGTGCCAGTAGTATCTCACAGGCGAGCTCCTACGAGCAGTACTTC
TRBV9	TRBJ2-1	TRBD2	15	.	CASSPQSSGGDEQFF	TGTGCCAGCAGTCCTCAGTCTAGCGGGGGCGATGAGCAGTTCTTC
TRBV6-5	TRBJ2-3	TRBD1	15	.	CASSLTGSSTDTQYF	TGTGCCAGCAGCCTGACAGGGAGTAGCACAGATACGCAGTATTTT
TRBV5-1	TRBJ1-2	TRBD1	14	.	CASTMTGQGAGYTF	TGCGCCAGCACTATGACCGGACAGGGGGCTGGCTACACCTTC
TRBV7-8	TRBJ2-7	.	10	.	CASSSGEQYF	TGTGCCAGCAGTTCAGGCGAGCAGTACTTC
TRBV7-9	TRBJ2-7	.	17	.	CASSFYSIGQRYYEQYF	TGTGCCAGCAGCTTTTATTCGATCGGACAACGGTACTACGAGCAGTACTTC
TRBV3-1/TRBV3-2	TRBJ2-5	.	12	.	CASSQWRETQYF	TGTGCCAGCAGCCAATGGCGGGAGACCCAGTACTTC
TRBV6-5	TRBJ2-7	TRBD1	16	.	CASSSLHRGISYEQYF	TGTGCCAGCAGTTCCCTACACAGGGGGATCTCCTACGAGCAGTACTTC
TRBV11-2	TRBJ2-7	TRBD1	15	.	CASSLGQGDSYEQYF	TGTGCCAGCAGCTTAGGGCAGGGGGACTCCTACGAGCAGTACTTC
TRBV29-1	TRBJ1-1	.	15	.	CSVPSLLHLNTEAFF	TGCAGCGTCCCCAGCCTACTACACCTGAACACTGAAGCTTTCTTT
TRBV19	TRBJ1-5	TRBD1	14	.	CASKRTGLSQPQHF	TGTGCCAGTAAAAGGACAGGGCTGTCTCAGCCCCAGCATTTT
TRBV10-2	TRBJ2-7	.	16	few	CATPYWGGPDSYEQYF	TGCGCCACCCCGTACTGGGGGGGGCCGGACTCCTACGAGCAGTACTTC
TRBV14	TRBJ2-7	TRBD2	18	.	CASSQNGLAGGPRYEQYF	TGTGCCAGCAGCCAAAACGGACTAGCGGGGGGGCCTAGGTACGAGCAGTACTTC
TRBV19	TRBJ2-3	TRBD1	14	.	CASSSVGQGDTQYF	TGTGCCAGTAGCTCTGTGGGACAGGGGGATACGCAGTATTTT
TRBV9	TRBJ2-3	TRBD2	17	.	CASSAGTSGGMTDTQYF	TGTGCCAGCAGCGCAGGGACTAGCGGGGGGATGACAGATACGCAGTATTTT
TRBV7-2	TRBJ2-5	.	15	.	CASTNPTGNQETQYF	TGTGCCAGCACCAACCCTACAGGGAATCAAGAGACCCAGTACTTC
TRBV9	TRBJ1-2	TRBD1	15	.	CASTTGTGAGYGYTF	TGTGCCAGCACCACCGGGACAGGGGCCGGCTATGGCTACACCTTC
TRBV6-6	TRBJ2-7	TRBD1	16	.	CASFGLQGQGAYEQYF	TGTGCCAGCTTCGGGCTCCAAGGACAGGGAGCCTACGAGCAGTACTTC
TRBV6-5	TRBJ1-4	.	14	.	CASSPTGLGEKLFF	TGTGCCAGCAGCCCAACGGGGTTAGGTGAAAAACTGTTTTTT
TRBV6-5	TRBJ1-2	.	12	.	CASMTGNYGYTF	TGTGCCAGCATGACAGGAAACTATGGCTACACCTTC
TRBV19	TRBJ2-1	TRBD1	15	.	CASSLRQGPYNEQFF	TGTGCCAGTAGTCTTCGACAGGGGCCTTACAATGAGCAGTTCTTC
TRBV11-2	TRBJ2-2	.	13	.	CASTSLRTGELFF	TGTGCCAGCACCTCCCTGCGGACCGGGGAGCTGTTTTTT
TRBV19	TRBJ2-3	.	16	.	CASSIVARGYTDTQYF	TGTGCCAGTAGTATAGTGGCGCGGGGATACACAGATACGCAGTATTTT
TRBV3-1/TRBV3-2	TRBJ1-6	TRBD1	14	few	CASSPTGVGSPLHF	TGTGCCAGCAGCCCGACAGGGGTCGGGTCACCCCTCCACTTT
TRBV6-1	TRBJ1-2	.	15	.	CASSEEGLINYGYTF	TGTGCCAGCAGTGAAGAGGGACTGATTAACTATGGCTACACCTTC
TRBV4-3	TRBJ1-3	TRBD1	15	.	CASSQDRSSGNTIYF	TGCGCCAGCAGCCAGGACAGGAGCTCTGGAAACACCATATATTTT
TRBV4-1	TRBJ2-2	.	13	.	CASSQLNTGELFF	TGCGCCAGCAGCCAACTGAACACCGGGGAGCTGTTTTTT